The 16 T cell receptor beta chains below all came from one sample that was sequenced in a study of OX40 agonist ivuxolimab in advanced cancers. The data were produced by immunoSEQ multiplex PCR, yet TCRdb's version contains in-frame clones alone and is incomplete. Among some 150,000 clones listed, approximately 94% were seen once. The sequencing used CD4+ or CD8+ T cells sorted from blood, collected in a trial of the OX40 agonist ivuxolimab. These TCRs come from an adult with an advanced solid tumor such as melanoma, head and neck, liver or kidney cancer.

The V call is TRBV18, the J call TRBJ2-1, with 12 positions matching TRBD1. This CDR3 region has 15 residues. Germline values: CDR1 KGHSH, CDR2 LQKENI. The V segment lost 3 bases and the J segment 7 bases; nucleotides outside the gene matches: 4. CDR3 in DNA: TGTGCCAGCTCACCGGGACAGGGGGCTGGAAATGAGCAGTTCTTC. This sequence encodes CASSPGQGAGNEQFF.

The CDR3 DNA is TGTGCCAGCAGCCTTGGACAGAACACTGAAGCTTTCTTT. It yields the protein CASSLGQNTEAFF. The chain carries TRBV11-2 and TRBJ1-1; D might be TRBD1 (5 bases). The CDR3 contains 13 residues. The V and J ends lost 5 bases and 1 base respectively, with 8 bases between them. The germline gives CDR1 SGHAT, CDR2 FQNNGV. Filled out from reference TRBV11-2 and TRBJ1-1, the complete variable domain reads EAGVAQSPRYKIIEKRQSVAFWCNPISGHATLYWYQQILGQGPKLLIQFQNNGVVDDSQLPKDRFSAERLKGVDSTLKIQPAKLEDSAVYLCASSLGQNTEAFFGQGTRLTVV.

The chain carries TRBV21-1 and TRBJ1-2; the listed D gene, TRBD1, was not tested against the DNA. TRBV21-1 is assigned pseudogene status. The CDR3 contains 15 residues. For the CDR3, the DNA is TGTGCCAGCAGGGGAGGACAGGGGGAATGGTATGGCTACACCTTC. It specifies CASRGGQGEWYGYTF.

CDR3 sequence (DNA): TGTGCCAGCAGTGATATGGGACTAGAGCAAGAGACCCAGTACTTC. This codes for CASSDMGLEQETQYF. The V gene is TRBV2, the J gene TRBJ2-5; 8 nucleotides align to TRBD2. This CDR3 is 15 amino acids long. V shed 3 bases, J shed 2 bases, and the junction held 5 bases outside the gene matches. CDR1 is SNHLY and CDR2 is FYNNEI in the germline V gene.

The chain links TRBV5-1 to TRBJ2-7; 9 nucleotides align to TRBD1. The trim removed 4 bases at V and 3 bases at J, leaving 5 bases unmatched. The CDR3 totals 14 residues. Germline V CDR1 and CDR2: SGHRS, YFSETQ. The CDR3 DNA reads TGCGCCAGCAGCGACCAGGGACAGGGCTACGAGCAGTACTTC. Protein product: CASSDQGQGYEQYF.

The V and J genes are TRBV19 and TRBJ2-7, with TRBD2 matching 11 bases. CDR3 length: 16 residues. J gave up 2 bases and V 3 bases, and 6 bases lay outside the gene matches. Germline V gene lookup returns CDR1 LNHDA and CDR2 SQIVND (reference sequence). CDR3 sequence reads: CASSILLAGGTYEQYF. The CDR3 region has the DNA TGTGCCAGTAGTATCCTTTTAGCGGGAGGGACCTACGAGCAGTACTTC.

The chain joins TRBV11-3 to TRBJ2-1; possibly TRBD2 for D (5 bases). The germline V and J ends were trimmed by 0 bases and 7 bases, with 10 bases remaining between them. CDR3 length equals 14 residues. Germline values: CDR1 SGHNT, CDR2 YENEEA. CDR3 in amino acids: CASSLEARDNEQFF. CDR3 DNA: TGTGCCAGCAGCTTAGAGGCGAGGGATAATGAGCAGTTCTTC.

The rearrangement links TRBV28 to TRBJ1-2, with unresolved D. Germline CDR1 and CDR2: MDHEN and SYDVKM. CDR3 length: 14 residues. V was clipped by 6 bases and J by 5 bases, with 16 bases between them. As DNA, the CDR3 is TGTGCCAGCAGCCCGGGCGGACGCGAGTATGGCTACACCTTC. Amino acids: CASSPGGREYGYTF.

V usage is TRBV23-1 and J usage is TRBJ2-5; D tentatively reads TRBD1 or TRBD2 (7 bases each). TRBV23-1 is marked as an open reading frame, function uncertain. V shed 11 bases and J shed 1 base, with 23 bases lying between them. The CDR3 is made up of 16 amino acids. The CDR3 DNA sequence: TGCGCCGGGGGGGCAGAACCACAGGGGCGCCAAGAGACCCAGTACTTC. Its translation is CAGGAEPQGRQETQYF.

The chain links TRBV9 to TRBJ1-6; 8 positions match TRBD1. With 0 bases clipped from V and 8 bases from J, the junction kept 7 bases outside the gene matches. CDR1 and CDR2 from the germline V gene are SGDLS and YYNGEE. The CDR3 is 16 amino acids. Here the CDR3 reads CASSVGLGQGYSPLHF. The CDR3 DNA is TGTGCCAGCAGCGTAGGCTTAGGACAGGGTTATTCACCCCTCCACTTT.

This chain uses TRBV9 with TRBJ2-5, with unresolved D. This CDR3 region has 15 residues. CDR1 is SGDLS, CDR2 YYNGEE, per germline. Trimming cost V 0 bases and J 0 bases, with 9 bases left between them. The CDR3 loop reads CASSVAPSYQETQYF. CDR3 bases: TGTGCCAGCAGCGTAGCTCCAAGTTACCAAGAGACCCAGTACTTC. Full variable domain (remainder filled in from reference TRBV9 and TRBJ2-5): DSGVTQTPKHLITATGQRVTLRCSPRSGDLSVYWYQQSLDQGLQFLIQYYNGEERAKGNILERFSAQQFPDLHSELNLSSLELGDSALYFCASSVAPSYQETQYFGPGTRLLVL.

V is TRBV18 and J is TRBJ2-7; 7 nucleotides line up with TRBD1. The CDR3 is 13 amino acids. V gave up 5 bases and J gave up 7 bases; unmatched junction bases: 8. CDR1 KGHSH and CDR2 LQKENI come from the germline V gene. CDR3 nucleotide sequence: TGTGCCAGCTCAGCGGACAGGTCAGAAGAGCAGTACTTC. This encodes CASSADRSEEQYF.

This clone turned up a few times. DNA of the CDR3: TGCGCCAGCAGCCTCCGGACAGGCGAGAATCAGCCCCAGCATTTT. This translates into CASSLRTGENQPQHF. The chain joins TRBV4-1 to TRBJ1-5; 7 nucleotides agree with TRBD1. Germline lookup yields CDR1 MGHRA and CDR2 YSYEKL. The CDR3 is 15 amino acids. After removal of 4 bases from V and 4 bases from J, the junction contained 7 bases not matched to a gene.

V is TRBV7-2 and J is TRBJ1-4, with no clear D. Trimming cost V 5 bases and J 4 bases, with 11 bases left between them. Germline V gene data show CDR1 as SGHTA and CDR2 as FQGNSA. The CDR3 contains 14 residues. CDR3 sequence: CASSGWQNNEKLFF. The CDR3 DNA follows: TGTGCCAGCAGCGGGTGGCAGAATAATGAAAAACTGTTTTTT.

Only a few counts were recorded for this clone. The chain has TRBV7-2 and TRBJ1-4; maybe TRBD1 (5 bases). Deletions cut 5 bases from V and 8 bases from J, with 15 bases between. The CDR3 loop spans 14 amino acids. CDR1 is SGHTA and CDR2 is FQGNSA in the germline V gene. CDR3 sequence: CASSPHGGLEKLFF. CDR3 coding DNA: TGTGCCAGCAGCCCGCATGGGGGACTGGAAAAACTGTTTTTT. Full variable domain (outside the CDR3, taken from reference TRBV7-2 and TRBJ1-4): GAGVSQSPSNKVTEKGKDVELRCDPISGHTALYWYRQSLGQGLEFLIYFQGNSAPDKSGLPSDRFSAERTGGSVSTLTIQRTQQEDSAVYLCASSPHGGLEKLFFGSGTQLSVL.

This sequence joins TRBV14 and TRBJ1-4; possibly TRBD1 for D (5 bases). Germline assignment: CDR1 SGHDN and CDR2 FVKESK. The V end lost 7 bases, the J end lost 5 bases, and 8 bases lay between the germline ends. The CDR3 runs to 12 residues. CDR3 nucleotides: TGTGCCAGCAACCGGGGGAATGAAAAACTGTTTTTT. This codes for CASNRGNEKLFF.